Listed here are 21 T cell receptor beta chains from one sample, sequenced in a study of blood T cell repertoires in COVID-19. Assay used: immunoSEQ multiplex PCR; TCRdb lists only in-frame clones, some missing. The repertoire includes about 240,000 clones, approximately 78% of them detected once, and 9.5% to 15% sits in the top ten. Specimen: peripheral blood. The receptors were gathered from a woman aged 60-75 years with active or convalescent COVID-19.

The chain has TRBV27 and TRBJ1-1; TRBD1 might be the D (5 bases). The length of the CDR3 is 14 residues. In germline, CDR1 is MNHEY, CDR2 SMNVEV (reference sequence). V was cut by 4 bases and J by 5 bases, with 14 bases left in between. CDR3 nucleotide sequence: TGTGCCAGCAGTTGGCAGGAGCGGGGGACTGAAGCTTTCTTT. Protein product: CASSWQERGTEAFF.

This clone was seen just once. The rearrangement links TRBV11-2 to TRBJ2-7; 8 nucleotides agree with TRBD2. The germline V gene encodes CDR1 SGHAT and CDR2 FQNNGV. V lost 5 bases to trimming and J lost 4 bases; unmatched junction nucleotides: 13. The CDR3 is made up of 16 amino acids. DNA for the CDR3: TGTGCCAGCAGCCGAAGGTCGGGGGGGGCTCGATACGAGCAGTACTTC. It codes for CASSRRSGGARYEQYF.

The chain has TRBV6-6 and TRBJ1-5; D not resolved. CDR1 and CDR2 from the germline V gene are MNHNY and SVGAGI (reference sequence). Between the trimmed V and J ends, which lost 7 bases and 7 bases, there was a span of 17 bases. The CDR3 length is 14 residues. CDR3 DNA sequence: TGTGCCAGCATCCCCGAAGGCAGGCTCCAGCCCCAGCATTTT. Translation gives CASIPEGRLQPQHF.

This clone appeared a single time. The chain has TRBV7-9 and TRBJ1-1, with unresolved D. Trimming pared 1 base from V and 1 base from J, leaving 4 bases between. This CDR3 contains 13 residues. Looked up from germline, CDR1 is SEHNR and CDR2 is FQNEAQ (reference sequence). The CDR3 bases are TGTGCCAGCAGCTTAGAACAGAACACTGAAGCTTTCTTT. Protein product: CASSLEQNTEAFF.

The V call is TRBV19, the J call TRBJ1-1; D is possibly TRBD1 (5 bases). The V end lost 10 bases, the J end lost 1 base, and 19 bases lay between the germline ends. Germline CDR1 is LNHDA and CDR2 is SQIVND (reference sequence). The CDR3 runs 15 residues. This CDR3 is CATKGDTGRNTEAFF. CDR3 in DNA: TGTGCCACCAAAGGGGATACCGGGAGGAACACTGAAGCTTTCTTT.

This chain uses TRBV30 with TRBJ1-5, with D maybe TRBD1 (6 bases). The V gene's germline CDR1 is GTSNPN and CDR2 SVGIG (reference sequence). V lost 1 base and J lost 0, with 10 bases in between. The CDR3 consists of 15 residues. The CDR3 spells CAWSDQGFSNQPQHF. The DNA of the CDR3 is TGTGCCTGGAGTGACCAGGGGTTTAGCAATCAGCCCCAGCATTTT. The full variable domain, in which reference TRBV30 and TRBJ1-5 provide the parts outside the CDR3, is SQTIHQWPATLVQPVGSPLSLECTVEGTSNPNLYWYRQAAGRGLQLLFYSVGIGQISSEVPQNLSASRPQDRQFILSSKKLLLSDSGFYLCAWSDQGFSNQPQHFGDGTRLSIL.

The J gene is TRBJ2-7, the V gene TRBV6-6; TRBD1 aligns across 9 bases. The germline V gene encodes CDR1 MNHNY and CDR2 SVGAGI (reference sequence). This CDR3 spans 16 amino acids. The trim removed 6 bases at V and 0 bases at J, leaving 9 bases unmatched. The CDR3 sequence: CASSSPGTGSSYEQYF. For the CDR3, the DNA is TGTGCCAGCAGCTCACCCGGGACAGGGAGCTCCTACGAGCAGTACTTC.

The rearrangement links TRBV2 to TRBJ1-1; 12 nucleotides align to TRBD1. Trimming removed 7 bases from V and 3 bases from J; junction bases left unmatched: 3. Germline V lookup: CDR1 SNHLY, CDR2 FYNNEI. The CDR3 contains 14 residues. CDR3 loop: CASTGQGAHTEAFF. The CDR3 DNA reads as TGTGCCAGCACGGGACAGGGGGCTCACACTGAAGCTTTCTTT.

The count of this clone is one. The chain couples TRBV5-1 to TRBJ1-4; unclear D gene. V was cut by 5 bases and J by 5 bases, with 10 bases left in between. Germline CDR1 and CDR2: SGHRS and YFSETQ. The CDR3 sequence is 13 residues long. CDR3 nucleotides: TGCGCCAGCAGGGGCCTTCAGAATGAAAAACTGTTTTTT. It codes for CASRGLQNEKLFF.

The chain employs TRBV28 and TRBJ2-7; 11 bases match TRBD1. Germline lookup yields CDR1 MDHEN and CDR2 SYDVKM. Unmatched junction bases numbered 8, after V lost 6 bases and J lost 7 bases. CDR3 length: 14 residues. The CDR3 loop reads CASRTGQGVGEQYF. The CDR3 coding sequence is TGTGCCAGCAGAACGGGACAGGGGGTGGGGGAGCAGTACTTC.

The V gene is TRBV7-8, the J gene TRBJ2-1; 11 bases match TRBD2. This CDR3 is built from 16 residues. J was trimmed by 4 bases and V by 5 bases; bases with no gene match: 7. In germline, CDR1 is SGHVS, CDR2 FQNEAQ. The CDR3 reads CASSLNSGGAYNEQFF. DNA of the CDR3: TGTGCCAGCAGCCTGAATAGCGGGGGGGCGTACAATGAGCAGTTCTTC.

This rearrangement joins TRBV28 to TRBJ1-2; a weak D match, TRBD1 (6 bases). The CDR3 has 13 amino acids. From germline, CDR1 is MDHEN and CDR2 SYDVKM. V dropped 6 bases and J dropped 4 bases, with 12 bases sitting between them. DNA for the CDR3: TGTGCCAGCAGGGCAGGGGAACCCTATGGCTACACCTTC. It translates to CASRAGEPYGYTF.

The chain recombines TRBV2 with TRBJ2-7, with 10 positions matching TRBD2. The CDR3 runs 15 residues. J gave up 0 bases and V 5 bases, and 4 bases lay outside the gene matches. CDR1 is SNHLY and CDR2 is FYNNEI in the germline V gene. In DNA form, the CDR3 reads TGTGCCAGCAGTTTAGCGGGGGGTCCCTCCTACGAGCAGTACTTC. Amino acids: CASSLAGGPSYEQYF.

The rearrangement joins TRBV11-2 to TRBJ2-1; tentative D call: TRBD2 (7 bases). CDR3 length: 15 amino acids. CDR1 is SGHAT, CDR2 FQNNGV, per germline. The V gene lost 3 bases and the J gene lost 8 bases, with 17 bases spanning the gap. The CDR3 loop is CASSFSLGGGDEQFF. For the CDR3, the DNA is TGTGCCAGCAGCTTTTCCTTAGGCGGGGGCGATGAGCAGTTCTTC.

The chain carries TRBV2 and TRBJ1-2, with 9 bases that match TRBD1. The CDR3 consists of 15 residues. Germline V gene lookup returns CDR1 SNHLY and CDR2 FYNNEI. The junction had 8 bases not matched to a gene; V was cut back by 4 bases and J by 5 bases. CDR3 sequence: CASSGDRDKWYGYTF. CDR3 nucleotides: TGTGCCAGCAGTGGGGACAGGGACAAATGGTATGGCTACACCTTC.

The CDR3 DNA follows: TGTGCCAGCAGTGAAACTAGTCAGAAAGACAATCAGCCCCAGCATTTT. It codes for CASSETSQKDNQPQHF. V is TRBV2 and J is TRBJ1-5, with D uncertain. Germline lookup yields CDR1 SNHLY and CDR2 FYNNEI. CDR3 length equals 16 residues. With 2 bases removed from V and 3 bases from J, the gap between germline ends came to 14 bases.

This clone was seen more than once but under ten times. The chain uses TRBV6-4 and TRBJ1-5, with D possibly being TRBD1 (6 bases). Per germline, CDR1 MRHNA and CDR2 SNTAGT. The length of the CDR3 is 16 residues. The V end lost 2 bases, the J end lost 5 bases, and 16 bases lay between the germline ends. This CDR3 reads CASSDPSGEGDQPQHF. The CDR3 DNA sequence: TGTGCCAGCAGTGACCCGAGTGGGGAGGGGGATCAGCCCCAGCATTTT.

The rearrangement joins TRBV11-2 to TRBJ1-2, with 9 bases aligning to TRBD1. The CDR3 covers 15 residues. The V and J ends lost 5 bases and 9 bases, in that order; junction bases with no gene match: 13. Germline V gives CDR1 SGHAT, CDR2 FQNNGV. The CDR3 DNA reads as TGTGCCAGCAGCCCTAACCGGGACAGGGTTAAAAGCTACACCTTC. Amino acid sequence: CASSPNRDRVKSYTF. The full variable domain, rest sourced from reference TRBV11-2 and TRBJ1-2, is EAGVAQSPRYKIIEKRQSVAFWCNPISGHATLYWYQQILGQGPKLLIQFQNNGVVDDSQLPKDRFSAERLKGVDSTLKIQPAKLEDSAVYLCASSPNRDRVKSYTFGSGTRLTVV.

This clone was picked up a small number of times. CDR3 sequence: CASSLSVYSNQPQHF. CDR3 bases: TGTGCCAGCAGTTTATCCGTTTATAGCAATCAGCCCCAGCATTTT. The rearrangement joins TRBV27 to TRBJ1-5; D gene ambiguous. CDR1 is MNHEY, CDR2 SMNVEV, per germline (reference sequence). Trimming left V 0 bases short and J 0 bases short, with 6 bases between. CDR3 length: 15 amino acids.

CDR3 amino acids: CSASAPSSSGNTIYF. In DNA, the CDR3 is TGCAGTGCTAGTGCCCCGTCTTCCTCTGGAAACACCATATATTTT. The rearrangement uses TRBV20-1 and TRBJ1-3; no reliable D call. There are 15 residues in the CDR3. The germline gives CDR1 DFQATT, CDR2 SNEGSKA (reference sequence). Trimming cost V 3 bases and J 0 bases, with 12 bases left between them.

V usage is TRBV7-2 and J usage is TRBJ2-1; TRBD2 aligns across 9 bases. After removal of 1 base from V and 3 bases from J, the junction contained 1 base not matched to a gene. CDR3 size: 15 residues. The germline V gene encodes CDR1 SGHTA and CDR2 FQGNSA. This CDR3 reads CASSLGAGGYNEQFF. In nucleotides, the CDR3 is TGTGCCAGCAGCTTAGGAGCGGGGGGCTACAATGAGCAGTTCTTC.